What follows are 29 T cell receptor beta chains derived from one specimen sequenced in a study of OX40 agonist ivuxolimab in advanced cancers. The method was immunoSEQ multiplex PCR; TCRdb's version includes in-frame clones alone and lacks a portion of them. The data show about 50,000 clones, under 90% seen once. The sample in question was CD4+ or CD8+ T cells sorted from blood, obtained in a trial of the OX40 agonist ivuxolimab. The receptors were gathered from an adult with an advanced solid tumor such as melanoma, head and neck, liver or kidney cancer.

This sequence joins TRBV29-1 and TRBJ2-3, with D possibly TRBD2 on 5 matching bases. Looked up from germline, CDR1 is SQVTM and CDR2 is ANQGSEA. This CDR3 has 14 amino acids. V lost 8 bases and J lost 0, with 15 bases in between. The CDR3 region has the DNA TGCAGCATTACGGGGATTTTCAGCACAGATACGCAGTATTTT. It encodes CSITGIFSTDTQYF.

The chain has TRBV7-2 and TRBJ1-5; D unresolved. V was trimmed by 1 base and J by 6 bases, leaving 10 bases between them. The CDR3 is made up of 14 amino acids. Per germline, CDR1 SGHTA and CDR2 FQGNSA. CDR3 nucleotide sequence: TGTGCCAGCAGCTTAGAAAGCAGGCTTCAGCCCCAGCATTTT. Protein: CASSLESRLQPQHF. Full variable domain (missing parts from reference TRBV7-2 and TRBJ1-5): GAGVSQSPSNKVTEKGKDVELRCDPISGHTALYWYRQSLGQGLEFLIYFQGNSAPDKSGLPSDRFSAERTGGSVSTLTIQRTQQEDSAVYLCASSLESRLQPQHFGDGTRLSIL.

This clone was observed once. One junction end does not reproduce the germline sequence, and a read error may be involved. This chain joins TRBV7-7 and TRBJ2-1; 15 nucleotides align to TRBD2. Germline V gene lookup returns CDR1 SSHAT and CDR2 FNYEAQ (reference sequence). The CDR3 sequence is 16 residues long. The CDR3 nucleotides read TGTGCTAGCAGCGCCCCAGGGGGACTAGCGGGAGGTGAGCAGTTCTTC. Amino acids: CASSAPGGLAGGEQFF.

This clone was picked up one time. The V and J genes are TRBV6-5 and TRBJ1-2; D is perhaps TRBD1 (6 bases). The V and J ends lost 6 bases and 3 bases respectively, with 11 bases between them. The CDR3 is made up of 13 amino acids. Per the germline V gene, CDR1 is MNHEY and CDR2 is SVGAGI. CDR3 nucleotides: TGTGCCAGCAGAGGCACAGGGTACTATGGCTACACCTTC. Its translation: CASRGTGYYGYTF.

The genes are TRBV27 and TRBJ2-3, with D unresolved. Trimming shortened V by 2 bases and J by 0 bases, and 3 bases separated the two germline ends. Germline V gene data show CDR1 as MNHEY and CDR2 as SMNVEV (reference sequence). The CDR3 sequence is 13 residues long. Written as DNA, the CDR3 is TGTGCCAGCAGTTTAGGTAGCACAGATACGCAGTATTTT. Protein product: CASSLGSTDTQYF.

This clone turned up a few times. The rearrangement uses TRBV7-9 and TRBJ2-3; D possibly matches TRBD1 or TRBD2 (6 bases each). Looked up from germline, CDR1 is SEHNR and CDR2 is FQNEAQ (reference sequence). The CDR3 loop spans 17 amino acids. The germline V and J ends were trimmed by 3 bases and 2 bases, with 18 bases remaining between them. In DNA, the CDR3 is TGTGCCAGCAGCTTGGGTGGAGGGGGATCCATCACAGATACGCAGTATTTT. Translating gives CASSLGGGGSITDTQYF. Using reference TRBV7-9 and TRBJ2-3 for the parts outside the CDR3, the full variable domain is DTGVSQNPRHKITKRGQNVTFRCDPISEHNRLYWYRQTLGQGPEFLTYFQNEAQLEKSRLLSDRFSAERPKGSFSTLEIQRTEQGDSAMYLCASSLGGGGSITDTQYFGPGTRLTVL.

The chain couples TRBV7-2 to TRBJ1-5, with D possibly being TRBD1 (5 bases). The CDR3 has 18 residues. Trimming left V 1 base short and J 2 bases short, with 18 bases between. CDR1 is SGHTA, CDR2 FQGNSA, per germline. The CDR3: CASSLVGARGTRNQPQHF. CDR3 nucleotides: TGTGCCAGCAGCTTAGTGGGCGCAAGGGGCACGCGCAATCAGCCCCAGCATTTT.

The chain has TRBV30 and TRBJ1-1; D is possibly TRBD1 (6 bases). CDR3 length equals 18 residues. Germline-derived CDR1 and CDR2 are GTSNPN and SVGIG (reference sequence). V was clipped by 6 bases and J by 4 bases, with 30 bases between them. The CDR3 is CACPPRGASTGAFTEAFF. In DNA form, the CDR3 reads TGTGCCTGCCCCCCTCGAGGGGCTTCAACGGGGGCTTTCACTGAAGCTTTCTTT.

The chain combines TRBV6-5 with TRBJ1-5; no clear D gene. The CDR3 has 13 residues. Trimming removed 6 bases at V and 4 bases at J, with 10 bases between. Germline loops: CDR1 MNHEY, CDR2 SVGAGI. CDR3: CASSRLVNQPQHF. DNA of the CDR3: TGTGCCAGCAGCCGGCTTGTTAATCAGCCCCAGCATTTT.

The chain uses TRBV7-9 and TRBJ1-2; the D is unclear. Trimming shortened V by 5 bases and J by 8 bases, and 9 bases separated the two germline ends. The germline CDR1 and CDR2 sequences are SEHNR and FQNEAQ (reference sequence). This CDR3 is built from 11 residues. CDR3 protein: CASSPSEGYTF. CDR3 DNA sequence: TGTGCCAGCAGCCCCTCGGAAGGCTACACCTTC.

This chain joins TRBV2 and TRBJ2-5, with D possibly being TRBD1 (5 bases). Per the germline V gene, CDR1 is SNHLY and CDR2 is FYNNEI. The CDR3 has 12 amino acids. V gave up 1 base and J gave up 5 bases, with 5 bases separating them. DNA for the CDR3: TGTGCCAGCAGTGAAGGGGGCGAGACCCAGTACTTC. Translated, it gives CASSEGGETQYF.

The genes are TRBV25-1 and TRBJ2-3; a weak D match, TRBD1 (5 bases). This CDR3 spans 13 amino acids. The germline gives CDR1 MGHDK, CDR2 SYGVNS. V lost 6 bases to trimming and J lost 1 base, with 8 bases between them. Here the CDR3 DNA reads TGTGCCAGCAGCGCACAGGGCACAGATACGCAGTATTTT. Amino acids: CASSAQGTDTQYF.

This rearrangement joins TRBV4-2 to TRBJ2-1; 9 bases agree with TRBD1. Germline V gives CDR1 LGHNA, CDR2 YNFKEQ. The CDR3 is 13 amino acids. V shed 0 bases and J 13 bases; nucleotides not matched to a gene: 4. The CDR3 region has the DNA TGTGCCAGCAGCCAAGACCGGGACAGGGACCAGTTCTTC. This codes for CASSQDRDRDQFF.

This sequence joins TRBV7-3 and TRBJ2-1; D is possibly TRBD1 or TRBD2 (5 bases each). This CDR3 comprises 13 residues. Trimming took 2 bases from V and 10 from J, leaving 12 bases between them. CDR1 and CDR2 from the germline V gene are SGHTA and FQGTGA. The CDR3 sequence is CASSLGPGPEQFF. The CDR3, as DNA: TGTGCCAGCAGCTTAGGCCCGGGACCAGAGCAGTTCTTC. Drawing the rest from reference TRBV7-3 and TRBJ2-1, the complete variable domain is GAGVSQTPSNKVTEKGKYVELRCDPISGHTALYWYRQSLGQGPEFLIYFQGTGAADDSGLPNDRFFAVRPEGSVSTLKIQRTERGDSAVYLCASSLGPGPEQFFGPGTRLTVL.

The genes are TRBV30 and TRBJ2-7; tentative D call: TRBD1 (6 bases). V lost 1 base and J lost 8, with 12 bases in between. The CDR3 totals 12 residues. Germline values: CDR1 GTSNPN, CDR2 SVGIG (reference sequence). The CDR3 sequence is CAWSAQGNKQYF. As DNA, the CDR3 is TGTGCCTGGAGTGCACAGGGCAATAAGCAGTACTTC.

The chain uses TRBV11-3 and TRBJ1-1; D possibly corresponds to TRBD1 (5 bases). Germline CDR1 and CDR2: SGHNT and YENEEA. The V gene lost 0 bases and the J gene lost 4 bases, with 15 bases spanning the gap. This CDR3 spans 16 amino acids. The CDR3 region is CASSLDNWGGFTEAFF. CDR3 nucleotides: TGTGCCAGCAGCTTAGATAATTGGGGGGGGTTCACTGAAGCTTTCTTT.

In DNA form, the CDR3 reads TGTGCCAGCAGGGGGGCAGGCGATTTAGCTAACTATGGCTACACCTTC. Translating it yields CASRGAGDLANYGYTF. This chain connects TRBV28 to TRBJ1-2; TRBD1 is a possible D gene (6 bases). Germline lookup yields CDR1 MDHEN and CDR2 SYDVKM. The CDR3 runs 16 residues. V lost 6 bases, J lost 0 bases, and 17 bases lay in between.

The gene calls are TRBV6-5 and TRBJ1-5; 7 bases fit TRBD1. CDR3 length: 15 amino acids. Germline V CDR1 and CDR2: MNHEY, SVGAGI. V trimming: 2 bases; J trimming: 4 bases; junction bases outside the gene matches: 5. The chain's CDR3 is CASSYRGTENQPQHF. CDR3 in DNA: TGTGCCAGCAGTTACAGGGGGACAGAAAATCAGCCCCAGCATTTT.

This clone was detected only once. This chain links TRBV14 with TRBJ2-7, with TRBD1 matching 7 bases. The CDR3 extends over 12 amino acids. Germline V gene data show CDR1 as SGHDN and CDR2 as FVKESK. The junction had 10 bases not matched to a gene; V was cut back by 4 bases and J by 13 bases. This chain's CDR3 is CASSRHTGQPYF. DNA of the CDR3: TGTGCCAGCAGCCGGCATACGGGACAGCCATACTTC.

This chain uses TRBV21-1 with TRBJ2-1; the DNA was not compared with TRBD2, the D call given in the table. TRBV21-1 is flagged as a pseudogene. The CDR3 contains 13 residues. The CDR3 is CASRDVIRGEQFF. CDR3 coding DNA: TGTGCCAGCAGAGACGTTATTCGCGGTGAGCAGTTCTTC.

This chain joins TRBV6-6 and TRBJ1-2; 7 nucleotides line up with TRBD1. The V and J ends lost 5 bases and 8 bases, in that order; junction bases with no gene match: 14. Germline lookup yields CDR1 MNHNY and CDR2 SVGAGI (reference sequence). The CDR3 runs 15 residues. CDR3 region: CASSDLPTGLEGYTF. CDR3 bases: TGTGCCAGCAGTGACTTGCCGACAGGGCTCGAGGGCTACACCTTC.

The chain uses TRBV19 and TRBJ2-5; maybe TRBD1 (8 bases). Deletions cut 6 bases from V and 0 bases from J, with 14 bases between. CDR3 length: 15 amino acids. The V gene's germline CDR1 is LNHDA and CDR2 SQIVND (reference sequence). The CDR3 here is CASRRQGRDQETQYF. The CDR3, as DNA: TGTGCCAGTAGAAGACAGGGGAGGGACCAAGAGACCCAGTACTTC. Combining the CDR3 with reference TRBV19 and TRBJ2-5 gives the whole variable domain DGGITQSPKYLFRKEGQNVTLSCEQNLNHDAMYWYRQDPGQGLRLIYYSQIVNDFQKGDIAEGYSVSREKKESFPLTVTSAQKNPTAFYLCASRRQGRDQETQYFGPGTRLLVL.

The CDR3 nucleotides are TGCGCCAGCCGAAATCCGGGACAGGGGCCGGAGACCCAGTACTTC. Protein product: CASRNPGQGPETQYF. This chain joins TRBV5-1 and TRBJ2-5; 10 bases agree with TRBD1. This CDR3 spans 15 amino acids. With 7 bases clipped from V and 5 bases from J, the junction kept 11 bases outside the gene matches. Germline CDR1 reads SGHRS; CDR2 reads YFSETQ.

The chain employs TRBV18 and TRBJ1-1; 8 bases line up with TRBD1. The CDR3 loop spans 15 amino acids. J gave up 6 bases and V 4 bases, and 10 bases lay outside the gene matches. Germline assignment: CDR1 KGHSH and CDR2 LQKENI. For the CDR3, the DNA is TGTGCCAGCTCACTTTCCAGCCAGGGGGCCTCTGAAGCTTTCTTT. Residues: CASSLSSQGASEAFF.

J is TRBJ1-4 and V is TRBV5-5, with 10 bases that match TRBD1. CDR3 length equals 15 residues. The germline gives CDR1 SGHKS, CDR2 YYEKEE (reference sequence). Trimming removed 4 bases from V and 6 bases from J; junction bases left unmatched: 6. CDR3 region: CASSRGTGVDEKLFF. CDR3 sequence (DNA): TGTGCCAGCAGCCGTGGGACAGGGGTGGATGAAAAACTGTTTTTT.

As to this clone: Distinct nucleotide sequences in the sample also encode this CDR3. The chain couples TRBV9 to TRBJ1-2, with 7 bases lining up with TRBD1. CDR3 length: 12 amino acids. V lost 3 bases to trimming and J lost 7 bases; unmatched junction nucleotides: 3. From germline, CDR1 is SGDLS and CDR2 YYNGEE. DNA for the CDR3: TGTGCCAGCAGCGCATCAGGGGGTGGCTACACCTTC. It yields the protein CASSASGGGYTF.

This clone was detected once. The V gene is TRBV7-3, the J gene TRBJ1-5; D gene uncertain. V was pared by 3 bases and J by 3 bases, with 6 bases between. Per the germline V gene, CDR1 is SGHTA and CDR2 is FQGTGA. The length of the CDR3 is 13 residues. The CDR3 DNA is TGTGCCAGCAGCTTGCAACCCAATCAGCCCCAGCATTTT. It is translated as CASSLQPNQPQHF.

This clone came up a few times. V usage is TRBV5-1 and J usage is TRBJ2-2; no clear D. Germline CDR1 is SGHRS and CDR2 is YFSETQ. Between the trimmed V and J ends, which lost 1 base and 6 bases, there was a span of 7 bases. The CDR3 has 13 amino acids. Here the CDR3 DNA reads TGCGCCAGCAGCTTGAGGTATTCCGGGGAGCTGTTTTTT. Its protein product is CASSLRYSGELFF.

V and J are TRBV7-2 and TRBJ2-1; D possibly corresponds to TRBD2 (5 bases). V lost 8 bases and J lost 0, with 17 bases in between. Germline V CDR1 and CDR2: SGHTA, FQGNSA. The CDR3 has 16 residues. The CDR3 sequence is CASSANGAVSYNEQFF. CDR3 in DNA: TGTGCCAGCTCAGCGAACGGAGCGGTCTCCTACAATGAGCAGTTCTTC.